The clone carrying this T cell receptor (beta chain) has only one observation. Its antigen remains unknown. The sample comes from a study of Ad26.COV2.S vaccination and SARS-CoV-2 variants. Study overall: Among those in the COV1001 Ad26.COV2.S trial arm was the donor. Ad26.COV2.S shots went into the muscle once or twice, 56 days apart. Study-level points and caveats: Analyses of TCR breadth and depth may have underestimated total T cell responses.

The V gene end was trimmed by 7 bases and the J gene end by 13 bases; junction bases not matched to a gene: 9. This CDR3 region has 13 residues. Germline V gene sequence: CDR1 LNHDA, CDR2 SQIVND (reference sequence). Described treatment: 15 to 20 received Ad26.COV2.S at low or high dose, single or two shots; about 5 received placebo; per-sample allocation not given. Sampling was done on day 63 after the first vaccine or placebo injection. Clones were sequenced by immunoSEQ multiplex PCR, and TCRdb holds only the in-frame ones, with some missing. The sample contains some 340,000 clones, about 86% of which appear only once.

The sequences come from peripheral blood, collected in a trial of Ad26.COV2.S vaccine versus placebo. The receptor was isolated from a person aged 18-65 years who received the Ad26.COV2.S COVID-19 vaccine or a placebo. J is TRBJ1-4 and V is TRBV19; 10 bases map to TRBD1. CDR3 residues: CASTRDRGSILFF. As DNA, the CDR3 is TGTGCCAGTACCCGGGACAGGGGTTCAATACTGTTTTTT. Based on the CDR3 plus reference TRBV19 and TRBJ1-4, the full variable domain is DGGITQSPKYLFRKEGQNVTLSCEQNLNHDAMYWYRQDPGQGLRLIYYSQIVNDFQKGDIAEGYSVSREKKESFPLTVTSAQKNPTAFYLCASTRDRGSILFFGSGTQLSVL.